This T cell receptor beta chain was sequenced for a study of blood T cells in healthy people across ages. No fewer than 6 million PBMCs went into each sample. Primed by a sample-barcoded 5' primer and a J-beta primer mix, a second PCR proceeded for about 6 to 11 cycles. A template-switch adaptor containing 12 random nucleotides labeled each cDNA molecule. TCRdb used MiXCR to reprocess the 5' RACE reads, holding one entry per CDR3 protein. Of roughly 1,000,000 distinct CDR3 sequences listed, almost 25% are singletons. Between the trimmed V and J ends, which lost 3 bases and 1 base, there was a span of 10 bases. Germline CDR1 and CDR2: SGDLS and YYNGEE. This CDR3 region has 14 residues. A further study also used this sample, focusing on T cells of mothers and their children.

Sequencing was performed on blood. The rearrangement joins TRBV9 to TRBJ2-5, with D unclear. This TCR came from a girl between 2 and 10 years old in good health. The CDR3 bases are TGTGCCAGCAGCGACGGTAAACTCCAAGAGACCCAGTACTTC. Translation: CASSDGKLQETQYF.